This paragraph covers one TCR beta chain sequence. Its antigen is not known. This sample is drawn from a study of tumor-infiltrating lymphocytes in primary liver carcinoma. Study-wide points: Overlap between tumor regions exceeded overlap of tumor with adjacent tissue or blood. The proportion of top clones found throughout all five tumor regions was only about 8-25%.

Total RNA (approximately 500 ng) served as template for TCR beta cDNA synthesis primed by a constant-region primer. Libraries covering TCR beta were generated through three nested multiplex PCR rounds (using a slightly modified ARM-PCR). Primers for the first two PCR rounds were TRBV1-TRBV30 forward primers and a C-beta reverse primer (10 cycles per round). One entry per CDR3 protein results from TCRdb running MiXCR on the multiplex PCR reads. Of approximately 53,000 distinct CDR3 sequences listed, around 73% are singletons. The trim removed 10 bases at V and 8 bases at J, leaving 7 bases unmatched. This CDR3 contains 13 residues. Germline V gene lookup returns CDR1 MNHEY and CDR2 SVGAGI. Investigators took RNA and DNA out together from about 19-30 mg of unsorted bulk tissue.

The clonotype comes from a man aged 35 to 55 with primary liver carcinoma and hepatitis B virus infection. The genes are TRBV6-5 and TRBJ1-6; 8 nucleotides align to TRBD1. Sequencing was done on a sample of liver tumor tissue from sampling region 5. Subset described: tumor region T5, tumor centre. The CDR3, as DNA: TGTGCCAATAGAGGACAGGGTTATTCACCCCTCCACTTT. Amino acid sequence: CANRGQGYSPLHF.